This T cell receptor (beta chain) was identified during a study of T cells in Graves' hyperthyroidism and ophthalmopathy. Using RNA transcripts as the source, TCR beta CDR3 regions were amplified. HTBI primers were the set used in a first-round RT-PCR of the TCR CDR3. From the multiplex PCR reads, TCRdb called clonotypes with MiXCR, one entry per CDR3 protein. The sample has 400,000 to 550,000 distinct CDR3 sequences, roughly 14% seen once. This clonotype was seen at least ten times. The V and J ends lost 2 bases and 4 bases, in that order; junction bases with no gene match: 8. Germline V lookup: CDR1 MNHEY, CDR2 SVGAGI. The CDR3 runs 16 residues. Graves' hyperthyroidism is called stable when ophthalmopathy does not progress within 18 months. Not enrolled were patients with uncontrolled infection, other autoimmune disease, pregnancy or lactation.

Sequencing was done on a sample of blood. The V and J genes are TRBV6-5 and TRBJ1-5, with 7 nucleotides matching TRBD1. The source of this sequence is a young woman with Graves' hyperthyroidism. The DNA of the CDR3 is TGTGCCAGCAGTTACACAGGGACAGTTAGAAATCAGCCCCAGCATTTT. Translating gives CASSYTGTVRNQPQHF.